This entry features one T cell receptor (beta chain) sequence. Assay used: immunoSEQ multiplex PCR; TCRdb lists only in-frame clones, some missing. The sample has 250,000 or so clones, around 87% seen once. The data belong to a study of blood T cell repertoires in COVID-19. Study information: The study drew acute and convalescent COVID-19 samples from the United States, Italy and Spain. T cells, B-cell-depleted T cells, or PBMCs supplied cDNA or gDNA.

From germline, CDR1 is SGHVS and CDR2 FQNEAQ. The length of the CDR3 is 13 residues. V lost 1 base and J lost 5, with 6 bases in between. Followed over time, Seattle patients had been enrolled while infection was active. The V gene is TRBV7-8, the J gene TRBJ1-5, with D unclear. This clonotype was obtained from an older woman with COVID-19, enrolled during active disease. Sequencing used peripheral blood. The CDR3 loop is CASSLELDQPQHF. In DNA form, the CDR3 reads TGTGCCAGCAGCTTAGAACTTGATCAGCCCCAGCATTTT.